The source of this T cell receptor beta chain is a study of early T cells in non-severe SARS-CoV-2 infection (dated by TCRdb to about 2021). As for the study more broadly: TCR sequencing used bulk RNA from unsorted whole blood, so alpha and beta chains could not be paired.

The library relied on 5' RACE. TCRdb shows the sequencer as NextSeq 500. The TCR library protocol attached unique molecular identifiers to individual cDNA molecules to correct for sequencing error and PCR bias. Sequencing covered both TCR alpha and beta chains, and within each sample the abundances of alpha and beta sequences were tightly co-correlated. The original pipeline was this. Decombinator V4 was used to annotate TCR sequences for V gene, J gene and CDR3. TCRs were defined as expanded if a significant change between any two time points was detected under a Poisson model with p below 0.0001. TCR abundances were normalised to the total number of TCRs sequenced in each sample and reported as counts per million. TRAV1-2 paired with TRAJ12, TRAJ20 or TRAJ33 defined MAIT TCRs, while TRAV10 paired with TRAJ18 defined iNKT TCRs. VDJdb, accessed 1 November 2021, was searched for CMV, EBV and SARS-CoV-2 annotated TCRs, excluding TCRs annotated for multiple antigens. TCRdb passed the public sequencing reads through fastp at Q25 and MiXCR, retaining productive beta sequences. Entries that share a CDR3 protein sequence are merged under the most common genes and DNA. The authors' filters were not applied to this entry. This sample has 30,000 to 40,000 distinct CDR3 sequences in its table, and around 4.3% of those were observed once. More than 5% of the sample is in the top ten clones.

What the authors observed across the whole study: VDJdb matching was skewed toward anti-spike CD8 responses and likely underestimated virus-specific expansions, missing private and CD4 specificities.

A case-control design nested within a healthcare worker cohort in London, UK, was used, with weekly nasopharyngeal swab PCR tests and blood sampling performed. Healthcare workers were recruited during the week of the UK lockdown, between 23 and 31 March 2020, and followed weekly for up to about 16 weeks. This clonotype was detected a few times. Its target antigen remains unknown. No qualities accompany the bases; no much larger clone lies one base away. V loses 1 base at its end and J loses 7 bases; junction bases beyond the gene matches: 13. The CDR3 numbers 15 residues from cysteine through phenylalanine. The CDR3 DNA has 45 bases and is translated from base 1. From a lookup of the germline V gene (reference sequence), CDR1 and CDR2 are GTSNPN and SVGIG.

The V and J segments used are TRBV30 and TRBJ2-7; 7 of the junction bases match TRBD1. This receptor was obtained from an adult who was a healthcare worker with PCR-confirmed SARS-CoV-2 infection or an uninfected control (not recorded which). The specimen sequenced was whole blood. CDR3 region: CAWSATGKGMGEQYF. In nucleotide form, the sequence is TGTGCCTGGAGTGCGACAGGGAAGGGAATGGGGGAGCAGTACTTC.